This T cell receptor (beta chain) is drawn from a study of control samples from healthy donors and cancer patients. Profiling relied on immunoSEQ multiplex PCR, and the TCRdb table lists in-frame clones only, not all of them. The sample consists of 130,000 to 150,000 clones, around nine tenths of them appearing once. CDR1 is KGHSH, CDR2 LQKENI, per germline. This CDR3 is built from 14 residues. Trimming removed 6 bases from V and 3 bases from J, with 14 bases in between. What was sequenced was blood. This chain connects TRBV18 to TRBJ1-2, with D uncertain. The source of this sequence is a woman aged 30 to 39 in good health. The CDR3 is CASSESRVDYGYTF. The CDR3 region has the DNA TGTGCCAGCTCCGAATCGAGGGTGGACTATGGCTACACCTTC.